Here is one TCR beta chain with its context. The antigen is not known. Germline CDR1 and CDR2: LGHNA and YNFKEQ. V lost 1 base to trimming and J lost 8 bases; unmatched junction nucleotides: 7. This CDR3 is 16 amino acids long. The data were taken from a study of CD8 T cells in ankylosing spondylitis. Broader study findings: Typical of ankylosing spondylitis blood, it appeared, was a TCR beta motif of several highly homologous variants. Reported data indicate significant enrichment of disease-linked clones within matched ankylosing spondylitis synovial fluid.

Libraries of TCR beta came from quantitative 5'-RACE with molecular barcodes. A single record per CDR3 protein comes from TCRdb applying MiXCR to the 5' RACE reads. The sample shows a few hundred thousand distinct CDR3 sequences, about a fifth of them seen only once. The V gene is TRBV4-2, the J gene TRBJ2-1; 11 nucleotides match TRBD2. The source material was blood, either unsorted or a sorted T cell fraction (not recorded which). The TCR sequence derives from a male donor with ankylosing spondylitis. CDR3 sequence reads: CASSQGILAGEDEQFF. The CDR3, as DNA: TGTGCCAGCAGCCAAGGAATACTAGCGGGAGAGGATGAGCAGTTCTTC.